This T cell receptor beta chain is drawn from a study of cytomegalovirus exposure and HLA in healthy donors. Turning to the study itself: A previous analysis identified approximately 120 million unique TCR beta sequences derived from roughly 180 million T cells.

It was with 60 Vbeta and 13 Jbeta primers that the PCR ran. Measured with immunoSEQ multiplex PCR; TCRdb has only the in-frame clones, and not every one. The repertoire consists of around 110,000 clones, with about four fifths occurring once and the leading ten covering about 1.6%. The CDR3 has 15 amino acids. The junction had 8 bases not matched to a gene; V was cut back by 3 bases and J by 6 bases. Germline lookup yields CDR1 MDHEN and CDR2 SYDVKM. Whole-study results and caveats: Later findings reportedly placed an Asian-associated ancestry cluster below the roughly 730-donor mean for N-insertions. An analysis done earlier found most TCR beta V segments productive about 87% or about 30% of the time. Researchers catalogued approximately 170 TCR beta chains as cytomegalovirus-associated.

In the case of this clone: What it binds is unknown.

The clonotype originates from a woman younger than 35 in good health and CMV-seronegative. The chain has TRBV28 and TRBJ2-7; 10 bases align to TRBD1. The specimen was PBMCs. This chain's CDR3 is CASSLRDRGPSEQYF. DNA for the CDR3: TGTGCCAGCAGTTTGCGGGACAGGGGACCTTCCGAGCAGTACTTC.